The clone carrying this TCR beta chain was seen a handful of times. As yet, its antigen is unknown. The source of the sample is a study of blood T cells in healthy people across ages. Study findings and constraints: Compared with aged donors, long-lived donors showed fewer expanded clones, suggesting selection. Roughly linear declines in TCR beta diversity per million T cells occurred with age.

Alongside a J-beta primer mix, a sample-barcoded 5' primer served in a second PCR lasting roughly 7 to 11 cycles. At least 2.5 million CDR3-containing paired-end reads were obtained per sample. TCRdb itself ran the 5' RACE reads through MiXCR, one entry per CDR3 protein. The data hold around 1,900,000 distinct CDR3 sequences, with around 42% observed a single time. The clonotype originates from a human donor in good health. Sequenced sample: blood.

The CDR3 reads CSVGPSWAANTEAFF. CDR3 bases: TGCAGCGTCGGCCCGTCTTGGGCAGCAAACACTGAAGCTTTCTTT. This chain connects TRBV29-1 to TRBJ1-1; D remains unclear. Deletions cut 6 bases from V and 2 bases from J, with 19 bases between. This CDR3 is 15 amino acids long. Germline CDR1 reads SQVTM; CDR2 reads ANQGSEA.